One and the same sample provided the 18 T cell receptor beta chains below, sequenced in a study of blood T cells in healthy people across ages. A second PCR, run for roughly 6 to 11 cycles, used a sample-barcoded 5' primer plus a J-beta primer mix. MiXCR was run by TCRdb on the 5' RACE reads, yielding one entry per CDR3 protein. The sample yields under 2,000,000 distinct CDR3 sequences, roughly 49% seen once. Sequenced sample: blood. These receptors were collected from a woman aged 40-49 years in good health.

This clonotype was seen more than once but under ten times. The genes are TRBV4-3 and TRBJ2-1; D is possibly TRBD2 (6 bases). V was trimmed by 3 bases and J by 3 bases, leaving 15 bases between them. The CDR3 is made up of 16 amino acids. The germline V gene has CDR1 LGHNA and CDR2 YSLEER. As DNA, the CDR3 is TGCGCCAGCAGCCAGCAGCTTCAGGGAGGCTACAATGAGCAGTTCTTC. This codes for CASSQQLQGGYNEQFF.

A few counts support this clonotype. The chain uses TRBV5-1 and TRBJ2-5, with TRBD1 matching over 8 bases. CDR1 is SGHRS, CDR2 YFSETQ, per germline. Losses at the gene ends were 3 bases for V and 6 bases for J; bases not matched to a gene: 7. The CDR3 totals 14 residues. For the CDR3, the DNA is TGCGCCAGCAGCTCACCCGACAGGGGAAAGACCCAGTACTTC. It translates to CASSSPDRGKTQYF.

The chain has TRBV4-3 and TRBJ1-2; TRBD1 agrees at 11 bases. The V and J ends lost 4 bases and 5 bases, in that order; junction bases with no gene match: 9. Germline values: CDR1 LGHNA, CDR2 YSLEER. The CDR3 consists of 16 residues. The CDR3: CASSRGQGARLYGYTF. The CDR3 nucleotides are TGCGCCAGCAGCCGCGGACAGGGGGCTCGTCTTTATGGCTACACCTTC.

The table lists this clonotype with a few counts. The chain combines TRBV20-1 with TRBJ2-4; 9 bases fit TRBD1. The DNA end lines up better with TRBJ2-7; the J call may be wrong. The CDR3 is made up of 13 amino acids. Germline CDR1 is DFQATT and CDR2 is SNEGSKA (reference sequence). CDR3 loop: CSAAGTGIHEQYF. As DNA, the CDR3 is TGCAGTGCTGCCGGGACAGGGATCCACGAGCAGTACTTC.

The J gene is TRBJ2-1, the V gene TRBV20-1; D possibly corresponds to TRBD2 (6 bases). This CDR3 comprises 15 residues. The ends were cut back, 0 bases at V and 6 bases at J, with 15 bases in the middle. CDR1 and CDR2 from the germline V gene are DFQATT and SNEGSKA (reference sequence). CDR3 region: CSARDPTSHPNEQFF. Here the CDR3 DNA reads TGCAGTGCTAGAGATCCCACTAGCCACCCCAATGAGCAGTTCTTC.

Regarding this clonotype: An end of the junction differs from the germline gene, which may be a read error. The genes are TRBV20-1 and TRBJ2-1; maybe TRBD2 (7 bases). The CDR3 is 14 residues long. Germline V gives CDR1 DFQATT, CDR2 SNEGSKA (reference sequence). For the CDR3, the DNA is TGCGGTGCTAGAGAAGCGCGGGGGCTCAGGGAGCAGTTCTTC. It translates to CGAREARGLREQFF.

This clonotype was counted only a few times. The chain carries TRBV5-1 and TRBJ2-1, with 10 bases aligning to TRBD1. V lost 7 bases, J lost 7 bases, and 8 bases stayed unmatched. CDR1 and CDR2 from the germline V gene are SGHRS and YFSETQ. This CDR3 comprises 14 residues. In DNA form, the CDR3 reads TGCGCCAGCTTTGACAGGGGGCCATGGAATGAGCAGTTCTTC. It yields the protein CASFDRGPWNEQFF.

The genes are TRBV5-4 and TRBJ2-3; the D gene could be TRBD1 or TRBD2 (6 bases each). The CDR3 spans 15 residues. Per the germline V gene, CDR1 is SGHNT and CDR2 is YYREEE (reference sequence). The V end was cut by 2 bases, the J end by 4 bases, with 14 bases between. The CDR3 here is CASSFPGGVSDTQYF. The CDR3 bases are TGTGCCAGCAGCTTCCCCGGGGGCGTATCAGATACGCAGTATTTT.

This clonotype has a count of ten or more. The V gene is TRBV7-2, the J gene TRBJ2-1, with a possible D match to TRBD1 (6 bases). Trimming took off 1 base at V and 1 base at J, with 8 bases between the two ends. Germline V gene data show CDR1 as SGHTA and CDR2 as FQGNSA. The CDR3 runs 15 residues. The CDR3 DNA sequence: TGTGCCAGCAGCTTAGACAGGGCGTCCTACAATGAGCAGTTCTTC. This sequence encodes CASSLDRASYNEQFF.

This clonotype was counted only a few times. V usage is TRBV28 and J usage is TRBJ1-2; the match to TRBD1 covers 8 bases. The CDR3 covers 12 residues. CDR1 MDHEN and CDR2 SYDVKM come from the germline V gene. The trim removed 11 bases at V and 6 bases at J, leaving 8 bases unmatched. CDR3 sequence: CAGHRGTDGYTF. Here the CDR3 DNA reads TGTGCCGGACACAGGGGGACTGATGGCTACACCTTC.

This clonotype was detected a few times. V is TRBV28 and J is TRBJ2-5; 10 bases line up with TRBD1. Germline V CDR1 and CDR2: MDHEN, SYDVKM. The CDR3 spans 16 residues. V shed 8 bases and J 4 bases; nucleotides not matched to a gene: 13. CDR3 sequence reads: CASASSGTGEGETQYF. The CDR3 bases are TGTGCCAGCGCCTCGTCCGGGACAGGGGAAGGAGAGACCCAGTACTTC.

There are a few counts of this clonotype. The J gene is TRBJ2-5, the V gene TRBV27; 9 bases agree with TRBD2. Germline-derived CDR1 and CDR2 are MNHEY and SMNVEV (reference sequence). The CDR3 has 15 residues. V lost 9 bases, J lost 3 bases, and 11 bases stayed unmatched. The CDR3 loop is CARYFLAGLKETQYF. The CDR3 nucleotides are TGTGCCAGATACTTTCTAGCGGGGCTGAAAGAGACCCAGTACTTC.

The J gene is TRBJ2-7, the V gene TRBV28; tentatively, D is TRBD1 (6 bases). V lost 4 bases to trimming and J lost 0 bases, with 16 bases between them. CDR3 size: 16 residues. CDR1 and CDR2 from the germline V gene are MDHEN and SYDVKM. Written as DNA, the CDR3 is TGTGCCAGCAGTTCACACAGGGCCTCGGGCTCCTACGAGCAGTACTTC. This sequence encodes CASSSHRASGSYEQYF. The full variable domain, rest sourced from reference TRBV28 and TRBJ2-7, is DVKVTQSSRYLVKRTGEKVFLECVQDMDHENMFWYRQDPGLGLRLIYFSYDVKMKEKGDIPEGYSVSREKKERFSLILESASTNQTSMYLCASSSHRASGSYEQYFGPGTRLTVT.

The chain uses TRBV21-1 and TRBJ2-1; TRBD1, the table's D call, was not compared with the DNA. TRBV21-1 is a known pseudogene. The CDR3 length is 17 residues. CDR3 residues: CASSKVDMRGPYNEQFF. The CDR3 nucleotides are TGTGCCAGCAGCAAAGTCGACATGAGGGGACCCTACAATGAGCAGTTCTTC.

CDR3 sequence: CSARNVEGGDYEQYF. CDR3 nucleotide sequence: TGCAGTGCTAGAAATGTTGAGGGAGGGGACTACGAGCAGTACTTC. The chain is built from TRBV20-1 and TRBJ2-5; 7 nucleotides match TRBD2. The DNA end lines up better with TRBJ2-7; the J call may be wrong. The CDR3 consists of 15 residues. Per germline, CDR1 DFQATT and CDR2 SNEGSKA (reference sequence).

This clonotype occurred a few times. CDR3 DNA sequence: TGCAGTGCTAGAGTTACAGTGAACTATGGCTACACCTTC. It yields the protein CSARVTVNYGYTF. The J gene is TRBJ1-2, the V gene TRBV20-1; D is unclear. The CDR3 extends over 13 amino acids. V lost 1 base, J lost 2 bases, and 8 bases lay in between. CDR1 is DFQATT, CDR2 SNEGSKA, per germline (reference sequence).

The chain combines TRBV20-1 with TRBJ2-4; 7 nucleotides agree with TRBD1. V shed 6 bases and J 7 bases; nucleotides not matched to a gene: 18. In germline, CDR1 is DFQATT, CDR2 SNEGSKA (reference sequence). The CDR3 contains 16 residues. For the CDR3, the DNA is TGCAGTGCCCTATTGTGGGGACAGCCACAAAGGAACATTCAGTACTTC. Translating gives CSALLWGQPQRNIQYF.

This clonotype was seen more than once but under ten times. The chain carries TRBV3-1 and TRBJ1-2; D gene uncertain. The V and J ends lost 1 base and 3 bases respectively, with 9 bases between them. The CDR3 has 14 amino acids. Germline loops: CDR1 LGHDT, CDR2 YNNKEL (reference sequence). The CDR3 region is CASSQVGFHYGYTF. CDR3 DNA: TGTGCCAGCAGCCAAGTAGGATTCCACTATGGCTACACCTTC.